This TCR beta chain came from a study of T cells after yellow fever vaccination. Notes on the study in general: Bulk-population clonotypes that are abundant could appear as contaminants in FACS-sorted repertoires. At about 97% for CD4 and 70% to 90% for CD8, most primary-vaccination clones showed up again after the booster.

Germline V gene sequence: CDR1 SGHVS, CDR2 FQNEAQ. V dropped 1 base and J dropped 1 base, with 10 bases sitting between them. The CDR3 contains 16 residues. Many counts were recorded for this clonotype. Its antigen is unknown. The 5'RACE template-switching step produced TCR cDNA and added a universal primer site and UMIs. TCRdb called the 5' RACE reads again in MiXCR, with one record for every CDR3 protein. The sample consists of some 110,000 distinct CDR3 sequences, more than 6.5% of them appearing once. The chain has TRBV7-8 and TRBJ1-4; perhaps TRBD1 as D (6 bases). The sequence came from a man between 18 and 29 years old who received the YFV17D yellow fever vaccine. The starting material was CD4+ T cells sorted from PBMCs, obtained approximately 11 days after the first yellow fever vaccination. The CDR3 sequence is CASSLVGAGTNEKLFF. CDR3 in DNA: TGTGCCAGCAGCTTAGTGGGGGCCGGAACTAATGAAAAACTGTTTTTT.